These 2 T cell receptor beta chains were all obtained from the same sample, sequenced in a study of blood T cell repertoires in COVID-19. Clones were sequenced by immunoSEQ multiplex PCR, and TCRdb holds only the in-frame ones, with some missing. This table holds roughly 180,000 clones, roughly 76% found once. Material for sequencing was peripheral blood. These receptors all come from a woman between 50 and 59 years old with active or convalescent COVID-19.

The chain uses TRBV28 and TRBJ2-1, with D tentatively TRBD1 (6 bases). The CDR3 totals 12 residues. Germline V gene sequence: CDR1 MDHEN, CDR2 SYDVKM. The germline V and J ends were trimmed by 5 bases and 12 bases, with 14 bases remaining between them. Here the CDR3 DNA reads TGTGCCAGCAGTCTTCAGACAGGTGGGCAGTTCTTC. Amino acid sequence: CASSLQTGGQFF.

Points on this clone: Other DNA sequences in this sample translate to the same CDR3. This CDR3 reads CASSQDQGYYGYTF. In DNA form, the CDR3 reads TGTGCCAGCAGCCAAGATCAGGGGTATTATGGCTACACCTTC. The genes are TRBV3-1 (or the pseudogene TRBV3-2) and TRBJ1-2, with TRBD1 as a possible D gene (6 bases). Germline CDR1 and CDR2: LGHDT and YNNKEL (reference sequence). The CDR3 is 14 amino acids. Trimming took 0 bases from V and 5 from J, leaving 10 bases between them.